The 15 T cell receptor beta chains reported below all come from one sample, sequenced in a study of beta chain features in type 1 diabetes. General study findings and limits: TCRB CDR3s from Type 1 diabetes patients were moderately but significantly shorter in all four CD4+ subsets.

No antigens are known for them. The sequenced template was cDNA made from the entire isolated RNA. Sequenced by immunoSEQ multiplex PCR; TCRdb stores in-frame clones only, minus some. In the table there are roughly 260,000 clones, approximately 10% of which are singletons. The sequencing input was naive CD4+ T cells from blood. These receptors all come from a man between 25 and 39 years old with type 1 diabetes.

The chain has TRBV6-1 and TRBJ1-5, with D perhaps matching TRBD1 (6 bases). The CDR3 loop spans 16 amino acids. Trimming took 2 bases from V and 5 from J, leaving 16 bases between them. Germline CDR1 is MNHNS and CDR2 is SASEGT. CDR3 amino acids: CASSEMAGVEDQPQHF. The CDR3 region has the DNA TGTGCCAGCAGTGAAATGGCAGGGGTTGAAGATCAGCCCCAGCATTTT.

The chain combines TRBV11-2 with TRBJ2-7; 7 positions agree with TRBD1. Germline V gene data show CDR1 as SGHAT and CDR2 as FQNNGV. The CDR3 consists of 14 residues. J lost 4 bases, V lost 3 bases, and 6 bases had no gene match. The CDR3 loop reads CASSFAEQGYEQYF. The CDR3 coding sequence is TGTGCCAGCAGCTTTGCTGAACAGGGGTACGAGCAGTACTTC.

The chain uses TRBV28 and TRBJ2-7; weak D call: TRBD1 (5 bases). The CDR3 has 11 residues. Trimming took off 7 bases at V and 4 bases at J, with 8 bases between the two ends. Germline V gene sequence: CDR1 MDHEN, CDR2 SYDVKM. CDR3 sequence: CASKTGYEQYF. Written as DNA, the CDR3 is TGTGCCAGCAAAACAGGATACGAGCAGTACTTC.

The chain combines TRBV6-5 with TRBJ1-5, with D uncertain. V lost 6 bases and J lost 6, with 12 bases in between. CDR1 MNHEY and CDR2 SVGAGI come from the germline V gene. This CDR3 contains 13 residues. Here the CDR3 reads CASSNGRVQPQHF. CDR3 nucleotides: TGTGCCAGCAGCAACGGCCGGGTTCAGCCCCAGCATTTT.

This clone has more than one count but fewer than ten. The rearrangement joins TRBV23-1 to TRBJ1-2; D is unresolved. TRBV23-1 is assigned to the ORF class and has an uncertain function. V lost 7 bases, J lost 0 bases, and 9 bases lay in between. CDR3 length: 13 residues. The CDR3, as DNA: TGCGCCAGCATCCCGGCGGCTAACTATGGCTACACCTTC. Translated, it gives CASIPAANYGYTF.

V gene TRBV28 combines with J gene TRBJ1-5; D not certain. V was pared by 1 base and J by 4 bases, with 8 bases between. The CDR3 totals 14 residues. Germline V gene data show CDR1 as MDHEN and CDR2 as SYDVKM. Here the CDR3 reads CASSLLTVNQPQHF. The CDR3, as DNA: TGTGCCAGCAGTTTATTAACAGTAAATCAGCCCCAGCATTTT.

The J gene is TRBJ2-7, the V gene TRBV5-1; unclear D gene. The CDR3 loop spans 11 amino acids. Looked up from germline, CDR1 is SGHRS and CDR2 is YFSETQ. The V end was cut by 4 bases, the J end by 6 bases, with 8 bases between. The CDR3 region is CASSQYTEQYF. The CDR3 coding sequence is TGCGCCAGCAGCCAATACACCGAGCAGTACTTC.

This clone has only a few counts. Other nucleotide sequences in the sample specify the same CDR3. This chain connects TRBV19 to TRBJ2-5, with D perhaps matching TRBD1 (5 bases). This CDR3 region has 11 residues. Germline V lookup: CDR1 LNHDA, CDR2 SQIVND (reference sequence). Trimming shortened V by 9 bases and J by 5 bases, and 10 bases separated the two germline ends. The chain's CDR3 is CASSSGETQYF. CDR3 bases: TGTGCCAGCAGTTCAGGGGAGACCCAGTACTTC.

The table lists this clone with a few counts. The chain uses TRBV7-3 and TRBJ2-3, with a tentative D call TRBD1 (6 bases). The ends were cut back, 4 bases at V and 0 bases at J, with 14 bases in the middle. This CDR3 comprises 16 residues. Germline CDR1 is SGHTA and CDR2 is FQGTGA. The DNA of the CDR3 is TGTGCCAGCAGCTCCGACGGGACATTTAGCACAGATACGCAGTATTTT. Its protein is CASSSDGTFSTDTQYF.

V is TRBV5-4 and J is TRBJ2-2; D possibly corresponds to TRBD1 (6 bases). Deletions cut 4 bases from V and 6 bases from J, with 10 bases between. Germline values: CDR1 SGHNT, CDR2 YYREEE (reference sequence). The CDR3 consists of 13 residues. The chain's CDR3 is CASSPGVPGELFF. CDR3 DNA: TGTGCCAGCAGCCCAGGGGTCCCCGGGGAGCTGTTTTTT. Drawing the rest from reference TRBV5-4 and TRBJ2-2, the complete variable domain is ETGVTQSPTHLIKTRGQQVTLRCSSQSGHNTVSWYQQALGQGPQFIFQYYREEENGRGNFPPRFSGLQFPNYSSELNVNALELDDSALYLCASSPGVPGELFFGEGSRLTVL.

In its sample, this clone was seen a few times. V gene TRBV15 combines with J gene TRBJ2-2; tentative D call: TRBD2 (7 bases). The germline V gene has CDR1 LNHNV and CDR2 YYDKDF (reference sequence). CDR3 length: 18 amino acids. V lost 0 bases and J lost 0, with 14 bases in between. The CDR3 DNA reads TGTGCCACCAGCAGAGATGTGCGGGGGCCCGCGAACACCGGGGAGCTGTTTTTT. Translated, it gives CATSRDVRGPANTGELFF.

This clone has a handful of counts. This chain uses TRBV7-9 with TRBJ1-4; D is ambiguous. Per the germline V gene, CDR1 is SEHNR and CDR2 is FQNEAQ (reference sequence). The CDR3 runs 13 residues. The V end was cut by 2 bases, the J end by 8 bases, with 9 bases between. The chain's CDR3 is CASSLRVEEKLFF. Written as DNA, the CDR3 is TGTGCCAGCAGCTTACGAGTGGAGGAAAAACTGTTTTTT. The variable domain in full, with the rest retrieved from reference TRBV7-9 and TRBJ1-4, is DTGVSQNPRHKITKRGQNVTFRCDPISEHNRLYWYRQTLGQGPEFLTYFQNEAQLEKSRLLSDRFSAERPKGSFSTLEIQRTEQGDSAMYLCASSLRVEEKLFFGSGTQLSVL.

This clone showed up just a few times. This chain connects TRBV9 to TRBJ1-6, with 8 bases identical to TRBD1. V was clipped by 3 bases and J by 10 bases; unmatched bases: 6. This CDR3 spans 14 amino acids. Per germline, CDR1 SGDLS and CDR2 YYNGEE. The chain's CDR3 is CASSGGQVLSPLHF. In DNA, the CDR3 is TGTGCCAGCAGCGGGGGACAGGTGTTATCACCCCTCCACTTT.

The sample holds a few counts of this clone. The chain combines TRBV7-2 with TRBJ2-1; the match to TRBD2 covers 7 bases. J gave up 1 base and V 5 bases, and 5 bases lay outside the gene matches. This CDR3 contains 15 residues. CDR1 is SGHTA, CDR2 FQGNSA, per germline. The CDR3 is CASSAGLPSYNEQFF. In nucleotides, the CDR3 is TGTGCCAGCAGCGCGGGACTACCTTCCTACAATGAGCAGTTCTTC.

This clone occurred a few times. The genes are TRBV7-6 and TRBJ2-5, with no clear D. The CDR3 is made up of 14 amino acids. Looked up from germline, CDR1 is SGHVS and CDR2 is FNYEAQ. V lost 1 base and J 4 bases, leaving 10 bases between the germline ends. This chain's CDR3 is CASSLDTGGETQYF. CDR3 nucleotide sequence: TGTGCCAGCAGCTTAGATACCGGTGGAGAGACCCAGTACTTC.